This TCR beta chain was identified during a study of tumor-infiltrating lymphocytes in primary liver carcinoma. The study, taken as a whole, reports: Tumor-adjacent and tumor-blood pairs showed less overlap than tumor region pairs.

This clonotype was counted a few times. Its matching antigen is unknown. A constant-region primer primed TCR beta cDNA synthesis from roughly 510 ng of total RNA. ARM-PCR was slightly modified, and three nested multiplex PCR rounds with it gave rise to the TCR beta libraries. With TRBV1-TRBV30 forward primers and a C-beta reverse primer, the first two PCR rounds were run for roughly 10 cycles each. From the multiplex PCR reads, TCRdb called clonotypes with MiXCR, one entry per CDR3 protein. The table has 320,000 or so distinct CDR3 sequences, 50% to 70% seen once. The V end lost 5 bases, the J end lost 0 bases, and 7 bases lay between the germline ends. The CDR3 sequence is 13 residues long. The germline CDR1 and CDR2 sequences are SEHNR and FQNEAQ (reference sequence). Alongside blood RNA obtained from unsorted whole blood, germline DNA was also extracted.

The chain employs TRBV7-9 and TRBJ1-1; D is unresolved. Source material: peripheral blood. This clonotype was sampled from a man in his forties with primary liver carcinoma and hepatitis B virus infection. In DNA form, the CDR3 reads TGTGCCAGCAGCGGCCGGATGAACACTGAAGCTTTCTTT. Residues: CASSGRMNTEAFF.